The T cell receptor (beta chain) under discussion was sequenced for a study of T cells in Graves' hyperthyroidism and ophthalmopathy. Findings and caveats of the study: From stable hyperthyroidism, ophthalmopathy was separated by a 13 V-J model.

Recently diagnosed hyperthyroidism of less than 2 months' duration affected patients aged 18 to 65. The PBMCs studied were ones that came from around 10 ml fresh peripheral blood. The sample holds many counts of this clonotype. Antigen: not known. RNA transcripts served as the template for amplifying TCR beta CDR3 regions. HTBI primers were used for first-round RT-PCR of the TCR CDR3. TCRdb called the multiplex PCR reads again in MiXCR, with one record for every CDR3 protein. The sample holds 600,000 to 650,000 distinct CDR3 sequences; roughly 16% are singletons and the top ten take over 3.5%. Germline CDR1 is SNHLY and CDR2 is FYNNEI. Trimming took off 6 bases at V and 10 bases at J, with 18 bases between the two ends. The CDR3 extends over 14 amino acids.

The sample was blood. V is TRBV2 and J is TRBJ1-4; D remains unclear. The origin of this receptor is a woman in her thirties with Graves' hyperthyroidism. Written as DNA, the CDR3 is TGTGCCAGCAGGGAAAGGGAGCCTACGAGAAAACTGTTTTTT. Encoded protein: CASREREPTRKLFF.